This TCR beta chain came from a study of cytomegalovirus exposure and HLA in healthy donors (dated by TCRdb to about 2017). The study in broad terms: An earlier analysis of several hundred of the donors reported approximately 290 Gb of sequence data and around 120 million unique TCR beta sequences from 150 million to 200 million T cells. Roughly 300 gigabases of sequencing data and tens of millions of unique TCR sequences were included in an early release covering around 600 HLA-typed donors. Of the roughly 400 genotyped donors, about 84% fell in the genetic ancestry cluster associated with self-reported Caucasian donors. The study aimed to test whether cataloging public T cell receptors could reveal signatures of past pathogen exposure. The study profiled the T cell repertoires of hundreds of subjects by immunosequencing and related them to cytomegalovirus serostatus. A separate validation cohort of some 130 different subjects was used in addition to the roughly 620-subject first cohort. High-throughput TCR immunosequencing, statistical association of individual TCRs with disease status, and machine learning were combined to predict cytomegalovirus infection status. To study patterns of TCR occurrence, a later analysis re-analyzed previously published TCR beta repertoires from around 670 donors and added high-resolution HLA genotyping. Rather than drawing on any new phenotypic data, the later analysis identified candidate immune exposures from TCR beta sequences and the way those sequences occurred across donors. In an earlier analysis of 500 to 650 of the donors, high-throughput TCR beta sequencing was used to judge whether each TCR beta V gene segment behaved as functional or pseudogenic. Donor age, sex, ethnicity and CMV serostatus were compiled alongside the repertoire data. A later genetic analysis used genome-wide SNP genotypes for about 60% of the roughly 670 donors, treating that subset as a discovery cohort. All discovery cohort repertoires had been generated using a single sequencing platform. Both class I and class II loci were covered by HLA typing, at four-digit resolution. Typing coverage differed by locus: A, B, C, DRB1 and DQB1 were typed in roughly 620-630 donors, DQA1 in approximately 520, DPA1 in approximately 600, and DPB1 in 472. A few DR-DQ haplotypes were handled as single units for association and clustering because linkage in the cohort was strong. On average, about 200,000 unique TCR beta nucleotide sequences were sequenced per donor among 398 genotyped donors of the cohort, with around 19% of those sequences being non-productive.

V is pared back by 5 bases and J by 4 bases, with 16 bases lying between the germline termini. From the cysteine up to the phenylalanine, the CDR3 has a length of 15 residues. Of the read, only the CDR3 DNA is kept; its 45 bases are in frame from base 1. CDR1 LNHDA and CDR2 SQIVND are derived from the germline V gene (reference sequence). Libraries were prepared through the immunoSEQ multiplex PCR assay. For the multiplex PCR, a mixture combining 60 forward primers for TCR Vbeta segments and 13 reverse primers for TCR Jbeta segments was used. The CDR3 region of rearranged TCR beta genes was amplified from genomic DNA by a multiplex PCR assay. The Illumina HiSeq System was used to sequence the amplified TCR beta libraries as 87-base-pair reads. The study's own analysis went as follows. A later analysis counted tens of millions of unique TCR beta chains across the 650 to 700 repertoires, and some 11 million of these chains were shared by at least two donors. Raw reads were error-corrected and collapsed into unique sequences by a nearest-neighbor algorithm in which closely related sequences were merged to remove PCR and sequencing errors. CDR3 sequences were aligned to IMGT reference sequences to assign V, D and J gene segments. For a sequence to be retained, a match of at least six nucleotides was required to both a V gene segment and a J gene segment. Rearrangements were classified as productive when the CDR3 lacked stop codons and remained in frame with V and J, and all other rearrangements were classified as non-productive. Following IMGT convention, CDR3 was defined as the stretch from the second conserved V-encoded cysteine to the conserved J-encoded phenylalanine. In an earlier analysis of just under 600 of the donors, sequences lacking an unambiguous match to a single V gene segment were excluded. An earlier analysis of around 600 of the donors classified V segments as functional when productive rearrangements were above 56.7% and as segregating when the standard deviation between donors was above 5%. To diagnose cytomegalovirus status from the catalog of TCR beta chain sequences, a statistical classification framework was built. In a later analysis, V and J genes were assigned by comparing TCR nucleotide sequences against IMGT/GENE-DB human TR gene sequences. The TCRdist pipeline was used in a later analysis to assign CDR3 sequences and most-parsimonious VDJ recombination scenarios. A later analysis defined each TCR beta chain by its CDR3 amino acid sequence plus V-gene family, and excluded reads lacking a unique V-gene family. A later analysis removed 450 to 600 highly shared, low-generation-probability nucleotide sequences to deal with suspected cross-contamination and a sequencing artifact. For each public chain, a later analysis derived a clonal expansion index from normalized ranks of inferred template counts within each repertoire. In a later analysis, generation probabilities were computed using a VDJ recombination model fitted to out-of-frame rearrangements, and the results were checked against IGoR. A later analysis scored TCR-TCR, TCR-HLA and TCR-CMV co-occurrence with hypergeometric tests, applying a repertoire-size bias correction to TCR pairs. False discovery rates were estimated in a later analysis by permuting HLA or CMV assignments 20 times. A later analysis grouped co-occurring TCRs with DBSCAN, adding TCRdist sequence similarity when clustering within HLA-allele-positive subsets. Repertoires with fewer than 30,000 or more than 120,000 public chains, plus five repertoires with anomalous nucleotide sharing, were excluded from co-occurrence clustering. As stored in TCRdb, this immuneACCESS dataset retains in-frame rearrangements with V and J assigned. A fraction of the clones does not appear; measured against another copy, unresolved V genes explain less than half of the discrepancy, and the remainder lacks a known reason. The V and J calls and clone size are taken from that table; D and trimming were inferred from the DNA. Within this sample are fewer than 200,000 clones, with 80% to 90% of them counted one time only. The top ten clones comprise roughly 7.5% of the sample.

Study-wide conclusions, independent of this receptor: The classifier was reported to diagnose cytomegalovirus status with high specificity and sensitivity in both the original cohort and the validation cohort. Most TCR sequences were seen in very few donors, while some public TCRs were found in many individuals. The presence/absence analyses assumed that sequencing depth was roughly uniform across donors, and that assumption may not be true. Correlated functional status among segregating V segments might be attributable to linkage disequilibrium, but an unknown experimental factor could not be ruled out. According to the authors, the approach could potentially be generalized to other disease states and immunological phenotypes. A further reported finding was that TCR beta sequences accurately predicted the HLA-A and HLA-B alleles for most subjects in the first cohort. In an earlier analysis of roughly 500 of the donors, most TCR beta V segments appeared in productive rearrangements about 90% or about 30% of the time, broadly matching IMGT annotations. When HLA alleles, especially DR and DQ, strongly co-occurred, attributing TCR associations to individual alleles was difficult. Because counts were too low, 15 or so rarely observed V segments, including chromosome 9 orphons, were excluded from the earlier analysis of around 590 of the donors. A later analysis found that TCR association rates varied across HLA loci, with DRB1 alleles showing the most associated TCRs and HLA-C alleles the fewest. Because some donors lacked HLA typing at each locus, the association tests relied only on the typed subset. According to a later analysis, parvovirus B19, influenza, CMV and Epstein-Barr virus appeared linked to several top co-occurrence clusters. The 87-base-pair reads could not distinguish some IMGT-functional V segments, including TRBV6-2 and TRBV6-3, so those segments were excluded. Three of the identified cytomegalovirus-associated TCR beta chains were confirmed in vitro to be specific for cytomegalovirus antigens. The only immune exposure information available for the cohort was CMV serostatus. A cluster of highly shared sequence variants was judged likely to be a technical artifact of the sequencing pipeline. A later genetic analysis associated a missense DCLRE1C variant with V-gene and J-gene trimming of TCR beta chains, and an independent cohort replicated the association. In this cohort, only TCR beta chains were sequenced, and detectable features were limited by the absence of alpha or paired-chain data. Compared with equally common non-associated chains, HLA-associated TCR beta chains in a later analysis were more clonally expanded and had lower generation probabilities. A later analysis found that most CMV-associated TCR beta chains appeared HLA-restricted, with HLA associations seemingly driven largely by CMV exposure. In a later analysis, around 17,000 TCR beta sequences were associated with specific HLA alleles at a false discovery rate of 0.05. Compared with the 666-donor mean, donors in an Asian-associated ancestry cluster had fewer N-insertions in productive TCRs, according to a later genetic analysis. The study gave a list of more than 150 TCR beta chains associated with cytomegalovirus.

The cohort consisted of 650 to 700 healthy bone marrow donors. All cohort members were sampled while nominally healthy, although unrecorded immune exposures were likely present. The donor was CMV seropositive and belonged to the group of 250 to 300 seropositive cohort members. A peripheral blood sample was collected from each donor, and TCR beta sequencing was performed on peripheral blood mononuclear cells. Genomic DNA extraction from the blood cell samples was performed with the Qiagen DNeasy Blood Extraction Kit. Points on this clone: This receptor's antigen is unknown. No base quality information exists; no much larger clone differs at one position.

This chain joins TRBV19 to TRBJ2-3; TRBD1 is possibly the D segment (6 matching bases). The source of this sequence is a woman aged 25 to 39 in good health and CMV-seropositive. Material: PBMCs. The nucleotides read TGTGCCAGTAGTCCCGGACAGATGGCTGCAGATACGCAGTATTTT. The encoded protein is CASSPGQMAADTQYF.